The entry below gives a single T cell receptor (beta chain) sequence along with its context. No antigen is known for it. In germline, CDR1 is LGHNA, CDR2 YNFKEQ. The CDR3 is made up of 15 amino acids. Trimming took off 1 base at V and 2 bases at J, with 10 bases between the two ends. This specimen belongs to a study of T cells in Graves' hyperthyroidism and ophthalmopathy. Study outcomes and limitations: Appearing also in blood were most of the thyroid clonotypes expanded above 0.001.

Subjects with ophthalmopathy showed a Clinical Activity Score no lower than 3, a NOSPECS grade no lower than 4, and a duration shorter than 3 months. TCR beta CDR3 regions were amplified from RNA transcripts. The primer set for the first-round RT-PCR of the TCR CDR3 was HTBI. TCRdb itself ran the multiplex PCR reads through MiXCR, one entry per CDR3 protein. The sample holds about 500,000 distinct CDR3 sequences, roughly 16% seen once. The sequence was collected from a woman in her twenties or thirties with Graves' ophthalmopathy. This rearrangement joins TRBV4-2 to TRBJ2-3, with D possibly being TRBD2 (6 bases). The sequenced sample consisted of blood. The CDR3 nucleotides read TGTGCCAGCAGCCAAGGCCGGGAGCCCACAGATACGCAGTATTTT. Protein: CASSQGREPTDTQYF.